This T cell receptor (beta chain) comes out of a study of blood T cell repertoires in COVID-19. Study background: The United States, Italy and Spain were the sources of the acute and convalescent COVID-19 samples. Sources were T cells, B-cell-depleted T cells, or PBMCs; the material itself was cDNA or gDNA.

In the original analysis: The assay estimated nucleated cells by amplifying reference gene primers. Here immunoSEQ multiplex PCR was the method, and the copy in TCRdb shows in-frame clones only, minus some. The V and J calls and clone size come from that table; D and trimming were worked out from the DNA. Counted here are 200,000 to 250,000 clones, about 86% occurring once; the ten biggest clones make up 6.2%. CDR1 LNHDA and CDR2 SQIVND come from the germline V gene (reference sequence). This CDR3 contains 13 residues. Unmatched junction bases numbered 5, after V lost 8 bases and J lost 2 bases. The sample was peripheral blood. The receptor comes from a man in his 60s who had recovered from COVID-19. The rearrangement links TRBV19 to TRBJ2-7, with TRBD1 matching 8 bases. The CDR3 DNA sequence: TGTGCCAGTCGAGAACAGGGGGCCTACGAGCAGTACTTC. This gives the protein CASREQGAYEQYF.